This entry features one T cell receptor (beta chain) sequence. Its antigen remains unidentified. MiXCR was run by TCRdb on the reads, yielding one entry per CDR3 protein. This table holds 600,000 to 800,000 distinct CDR3 sequences, 24% found once. The sample belongs to a study of T cell repertoires in cytomegalovirus infection. The wider study: Carrying CMV and the relevant HLA type showed in public TCR beta signatures.

Findings and limits, study-wide: In two of eight donors, the top clonotype was HLA-C-restricted CMV-specific. Public TCR beta family frequency separated CMV-and-HLA carriers, including in an independent cohort.

Germline values: CDR1 SGHDN, CDR2 FVKESK. The CDR3 runs to 14 residues. Trimming shortened V by 4 bases and J by 1 base, and 11 bases separated the two germline ends. The origin of this receptor is a human donor in good health (CMV status not recorded). Some clones in this sample may be carry-over from other donors' samples. The chain links TRBV14 to TRBJ2-7, with a tentative D call TRBD1 (6 bases). Sequenced: CD8+ T cells from PBMCs. The CDR3 sequence: CASSPPGVSYEQYF. For the CDR3, the DNA is TGTGCCAGCAGCCCCCCAGGGGTTTCCTACGAGCAGTACTTC.